These 16 T cell receptor beta chains originate from one sample sequenced in a study of cytomegalovirus exposure and HLA in healthy donors. Repertoires were generated with immunoSEQ multiplex PCR, while TCRdb's copy carries only in-frame clones and drops some. The table has roughly 180,000 clones, more than 75% seen once. The sample consisted of PBMCs. These receptors all come from a man younger than 35 in good health and CMV-seropositive.

J is TRBJ2-1 and V is TRBV2, with a weak D call TRBD1 (5 bases). Trimming left V 3 bases short and J 7 bases short, with 13 bases between. The CDR3 spans 14 residues. Germline V gives CDR1 SNHLY, CDR2 FYNNEI. The CDR3 sequence: CASSDLPRANEQFF. The CDR3 DNA reads as TGTGCCAGCAGTGATCTGCCCAGGGCGAATGAGCAGTTCTTC.

This chain connects TRBV29-1 to TRBJ1-2; 10 bases match TRBD1. J gave up 6 bases and V 6 bases, and 4 bases lay outside the gene matches. Germline CDR1 and CDR2: SQVTM and ANQGSEA. This CDR3 is 12 amino acids long. Here the CDR3 reads CSVRQGADGYTF. The CDR3 DNA reads TGCAGCGTAAGACAGGGGGCCGATGGCTACACCTTC.

The chain couples TRBV28 to TRBJ2-7; 7 bases line up with TRBD1. The CDR3 length is 14 residues. The germline CDR1 and CDR2 sequences are MDHEN and SYDVKM. V gave up 4 bases and J gave up 3 bases; unmatched junction bases: 6. CDR3 coding DNA: TGTGCCAGCAGTTATCCGGGACAGCGCTACGAGCAGTACTTC. It is translated as CASSYPGQRYEQYF.

J is TRBJ2-4 and V is TRBV7-6; 9 positions agree with TRBD1. The CDR3 runs 14 residues. V lost 5 bases to trimming and J lost 7 bases; unmatched junction nucleotides: 6. The germline CDR1 and CDR2 sequences are SGHVS and FNYEAQ. The CDR3 DNA follows: TGTGCCAGCAGCCCTGGACAGGGGTGGAACATTCAGTACTTC. This translates into CASSPGQGWNIQYF. The whole variable domain, filled in from reference TRBV7-6 and TRBJ2-4, reads GAGVSQSPRYKVTKRGQDVALRCDPISGHVSLYWYRQALGQGPEFLTYFNYEAQQDKSGLPNDRFSAERPEGSISTLTIQRTEQRDSAMYRCASSPGQGWNIQYFGAGTRLSVL.

In its sample, this clone was seen once. The J gene is TRBJ2-7, the V gene TRBV7-9; the match to TRBD1 covers 10 bases. Losses at the gene ends were 4 bases for V and 0 bases for J; bases not matched to a gene: 0. Germline V gene sequence: CDR1 SEHNR, CDR2 FQNEAQ (reference sequence). The length of the CDR3 is 14 residues. The DNA of the CDR3 is TGTGCCAGCAGCTGGACAGGGGGCTCCTACGAGCAGTACTTC. It yields the protein CASSWTGGSYEQYF.

The genes are TRBV9 and TRBJ2-4, with unresolved D. V was trimmed by 0 bases and J by 5 bases, leaving 6 bases between them. CDR3 length: 13 amino acids. The germline V gene has CDR1 SGDLS and CDR2 YYNGEE. The CDR3 DNA is TGTGCCAGCAGCGTAGGTCCCGAAAACATTCAGTACTTC. Protein sequence: CASSVGPENIQYF. Together with reference TRBV9 and TRBJ2-4, the CDR3 gives the full variable domain: DSGVTQTPKHLITATGQRVTLRCSPRSGDLSVYWYQQSLDQGLQFLIQYYNGEERAKGNILERFSAQQFPDLHSELNLSSLELGDSALYFCASSVGPENIQYFGAGTRLSVL.

The chain combines TRBV7-2 with TRBJ2-7; 7 nucleotides line up with TRBD1. The germline gives CDR1 SGHTA, CDR2 FQGNSA. The CDR3 spans 15 residues. V shed 4 bases, J shed 3 bases, and the junction held 9 bases outside the gene matches. The CDR3 loop is CASSSRQGVNYEQYF. CDR3 bases: TGTGCCAGCAGCTCGAGGCAGGGGGTAAACTACGAGCAGTACTTC.

The chain recombines TRBV27 with TRBJ1-3, with TRBD1 as a possible D gene (6 bases). The V end was cut by 4 bases, the J end by 0 bases, with 13 bases between. The V gene's germline CDR1 is MNHEY and CDR2 SMNVEV (reference sequence). The CDR3 runs 16 residues. The CDR3 region is CASSSFEGDSGNTIYF. The CDR3 DNA sequence: TGTGCCAGCAGTTCGTTTGAGGGGGACTCTGGAAACACCATATATTTT.

V is TRBV4-3 and J is TRBJ2-1; no clear D gene. V gave up 1 base and J gave up 9 bases, with 16 bases separating them. Germline loops: CDR1 LGHNA, CDR2 YSLEER. CDR3 length equals 15 residues. In DNA, the CDR3 is TGCGCCAGCAGCCAAGCGAGGCCCCCGCTCACTGAGCAGTTCTTC. The encoded protein is CASSQARPPLTEQFF.

This clone was seen only once. V usage is TRBV2 and J usage is TRBJ1-4; D ambiguous. V lost 5 bases and J 4 bases, leaving 11 bases between the germline ends. Germline CDR1 SNHLY, CDR2 FYNNEI. The CDR3 is made up of 14 amino acids. CDR3 nucleotides: TGTGCCAGCAGTCCGAGGGTGGTTAATGAAAAACTGTTTTTT. It yields the protein CASSPRVVNEKLFF.

In this sample, this clone turned up a few times. This sequence joins TRBV19 and TRBJ1-5; the D is unclear. The germline V and J ends were trimmed by 3 bases and 9 bases, with 12 bases remaining between them. The germline CDR1 and CDR2 sequences are LNHDA and SQIVND (reference sequence). The CDR3 has 13 residues. The DNA of the CDR3 is TGTGCCAGTAGTATTGGGCATCCTGGGCCCCAGCATTTT. As protein: CASSIGHPGPQHF. Supplemented by reference TRBV19 and TRBJ1-5, the full variable domain reads DGGITQSPKYLFRKEGQNVTLSCEQNLNHDAMYWYRQDPGQGLRLIYYSQIVNDFQKGDIAEGYSVSREKKESFPLTVTSAQKNPTAFYLCASSIGHPGPQHFGDGTRLSIL.

V is TRBV27 and J is TRBJ2-5; D is perhaps TRBD1 (6 bases). Trimming pared 3 bases from V and 5 bases from J, leaving 16 bases between. Germline V gives CDR1 MNHEY, CDR2 SMNVEV (reference sequence). CDR3 size: 15 residues. In nucleotides, the CDR3 is TGTGCCAGCAGTTTCCGCAGGGGATACGAGGAGACCCAGTACTTC. Protein sequence: CASSFRRGYEETQYF.

This sequence joins TRBV18 and TRBJ2-1; 8 nucleotides align to TRBD2. The CDR3 has 15 amino acids. The germline CDR1 and CDR2 sequences are KGHSH and LQKENI. V was clipped by 3 bases and J by 5 bases; unmatched bases: 6. The CDR3 coding sequence is TGTGCCAGCTCACCCGGACTAGCTGTCAACAATGAGCAGTTCTTC. It translates to CASSPGLAVNNEQFF. Full variable domain (outside the CDR3, taken from reference TRBV18 and TRBJ2-1): NAGVMQNPRHLVRRRGQEARLRCSPMKGHSHVYWYRQLPEEGLKFMVYLQKENIIDESGMPKERFSAEFPKEGPSILRIQQVVRGDSAAYFCASSPGLAVNNEQFFGPGTRLTVL.

This chain uses TRBV7-9 with TRBJ2-2, with D possibly being TRBD1 (5 bases). Germline V gives CDR1 SEHNR, CDR2 FQNEAQ (reference sequence). Trimming stripped 1 base from V and 6 bases from J, with 12 bases between. The length of the CDR3 is 15 residues. The CDR3 DNA sequence: TGTGCCAGCAGCTTAGGGAATCAGGGTGCCGGGGAGCTGTTTTTT. Residues: CASSLGNQGAGELFF. The full variable domain, completed using reference TRBV7-9 and TRBJ2-2, is DTGVSQNPRHKITKRGQNVTFRCDPISEHNRLYWYRQTLGQGPEFLTYFQNEAQLEKSRLLSDRFSAERPKGSFSTLEIQRTEQGDSAMYLCASSLGNQGAGELFFGEGSRLTVL.

The chain is built from TRBV5-3 and TRBJ2-1, with 7 bases fitting TRBD2. TRBV5-3 is noted as an ORF with a role that remains uncertain. This CDR3 has 16 residues. V gave up 1 base and J gave up 4 bases; unmatched junction bases: 8. The CDR3 DNA is TGTGCCAGAAGCTTGCTCTGCGGGAGAGGGTACAATGAGCAGTTCTTC. Protein product: CARSLLCGRGYNEQFF.

The chain uses TRBV28 and TRBJ2-7; 9 bases are a match to TRBD1. Germline loops: CDR1 MDHEN, CDR2 SYDVKM. The CDR3 has 14 amino acids. The ends lost 7 bases at V and 3 bases at J; junction bases unmatched: 7. The CDR3 nucleotides are TGTGCCAGCACCCATCAGACAGGGGGCTACGAGCAGTACTTC. It yields the protein CASTHQTGGYEQYF.